A selection of T cell receptor beta chains follows, all from one sample in a study of OX40 agonist ivuxolimab in advanced cancers. Some clones are missing from TCRdb's copy, which holds only in-frame ones; the method was immunoSEQ multiplex PCR. The repertoire holds 75,000 to 90,000 clones, with approximately 92% as singletons. This specimen was CD4+ or CD8+ T cells sorted from blood, taken in a trial of the OX40 agonist ivuxolimab. The receptor set was obtained from an adult with an advanced solid tumor such as melanoma, head and neck, liver or kidney cancer. Both conserved end residues are part of each CDR3. Each record gives: D gene, V gene, J gene, clone size, CDR3 protein, CDR3 DNA. D genes are given only for firm matches. Some rows have no size entry. The others give once, few or many, or a class for an expanded clone.

d_gene: -
v_gene: TRBV30
j_gene: TRBJ1-2
abundance: -
CDR3aa: CAWSVEGPRGYTF
CDR3nt: TGTGCCTGGAGTGTCGAGGGGCCTAGAGGCTACACCTTC

d_gene: TRBD1
v_gene: TRBV5-4
j_gene: TRBJ2-6
abundance: -
CDR3aa: CASSLSRGTGANVLTF
CDR3nt: TGTGCCAGCAGCTTGTCCAGGGGGACTGGGGCCAACGTCCTGACTTTC

d_gene: -
v_gene: TRBV27
j_gene: TRBJ1-2
abundance: -
CDR3aa: CAVRGGVGYTF
CDR3nt: TGTGCCGTCCGGGGGGGAGTTGGCTACACCTTC

d_gene: -
v_gene: TRBV5-1
j_gene: TRBJ1-4
abundance: once
CDR3aa: CASSLGQQNEKLFF
CDR3nt: TGCGCCAGCAGCTTGGGACAGCAGAATGAAAAACTGTTTTTT

d_gene: TRBD1
v_gene: TRBV10-2
j_gene: TRBJ2-2
abundance: -
CDR3aa: CASGGQGGTGELFF
CDR3nt: TGCGCCAGCGGGGGACAGGGCGGCACCGGGGAGCTGTTTTTT

d_gene: TRBD1
v_gene: TRBV18
j_gene: TRBJ2-3
abundance: few
CDR3aa: CASSPRTGTTDTQYF
CDR3nt: TGTGCCAGCTCGCCCAGGACAGGGACCACAGATACGCAGTATTTT

d_gene: -
v_gene: TRBV19
j_gene: TRBJ2-1
abundance: -
CDR3aa: CASRSMGRNEQFF
CDR3nt: TGTGCCAGCCGATCCATGGGAAGGAATGAGCAGTTCTTC

d_gene: -
v_gene: TRBV11-3
j_gene: TRBJ2-7
abundance: once
CDR3aa: CASSSVAYEQYF
CDR3nt: TGTGCCAGCAGCTCCGTTGCCTACGAGCAGTACTTC

d_gene: TRBD1
v_gene: TRBV5-1
j_gene: TRBJ1-2
abundance: -
CDR3aa: CASSLEQGANYGYTF
CDR3nt: TGCGCCAGCAGCTTAGAGCAGGGGGCTAACTATGGCTACACCTTC

d_gene: -
v_gene: TRBV2
j_gene: TRBJ2-7
abundance: -
CDR3aa: CASRASYEQYF
CDR3nt: TGTGCCAGCAGGGCCAGCTACGAGCAGTACTTC

d_gene: -
v_gene: TRBV6-4
j_gene: TRBJ1-2
abundance: -
CDR3aa: CARSAQGREGYTF
CDR3nt: TGTGCCCGCAGTGCCCAGGGGCGGGAGGGCTACACCTTC

d_gene: -
v_gene: TRBV7-2
j_gene: TRBJ2-7
abundance: -
CDR3aa: CASSFEYRGTEQYF
CDR3nt: TGTGCCAGCAGCTTTGAATATAGAGGAACCGAGCAGTACTTC

d_gene: TRBD2
v_gene: TRBV5-6
j_gene: TRBJ2-3
abundance: -
CDR3aa: CASSIIGRSGRTDTQYF
CDR3nt: TGTGCCAGCAGCATAATAGGGAGGAGCGGGAGAACAGATACGCAGTATTTT

d_gene: -
v_gene: TRBV19
j_gene: TRBJ1-1
abundance: -
CDR3aa: CASSIVRNTEAFF
CDR3nt: TGTGCCAGTAGTATAGTCCGGAACACTGAAGCTTTCTTT

d_gene: TRBD2
v_gene: TRBV29-1
j_gene: TRBJ2-5
abundance: -
CDR3aa: CSVAGGQETQYF
CDR3nt: TGCAGCGTTGCGGGGGGGCAAGAGACCCAGTACTTC

d_gene: TRBD1
v_gene: TRBV19
j_gene: TRBJ1-5
abundance: -
CDR3aa: CASSPRDRGGNQPQHF
CDR3nt: TGTGCCAGTAGCCCGAGGGACAGGGGGGGTAATCAGCCCCAGCATTTT

d_gene: -
v_gene: TRBV19
j_gene: TRBJ1-1
abundance: -
CDR3aa: CASSIQNMNTEAFF
CDR3nt: TGTGCCAGTAGTATTCAAAATATGAACACTGAAGCTTTCTTT

d_gene: -
v_gene: TRBV18
j_gene: TRBJ1-5
abundance: -
CDR3aa: CASSPAGQGGNQPQHF
CDR3nt: TGTGCCAGCTCCCCCGCGGGACAAGGGGGCAATCAGCCCCAGCATTTT

d_gene: -
v_gene: TRBV7-2
j_gene: TRBJ2-3
abundance: -
CDR3aa: CASSLALAGSTDTQYF
CDR3nt: TGTGCCAGCAGCTTAGCGCTGGCGGGGAGCACAGATACGCAGTATTTT

d_gene: TRBD2
v_gene: TRBV6-6
j_gene: TRBJ2-5
abundance: -
CDR3aa: CASSKGLAKETQYF
CDR3nt: TGTGCCAGCAGTAAGGGACTAGCGAAGGAGACCCAGTACTTC

d_gene: -
v_gene: TRBV4-1
j_gene: TRBJ2-1
abundance: -
CDR3aa: CASSQDPSREQFF
CDR3nt: TGCGCCAGCAGCCAAGACCCCAGTCGCGAGCAGTTCTTC

d_gene: TRBD2
v_gene: TRBV7-6
j_gene: TRBJ2-2
abundance: -
CDR3aa: CASSRTSTSGGGTGELFF
CDR3nt: TGTGCCAGCAGCCGCACCTCGACTAGCGGGGGTGGCACCGGGGAGCTGTTTTTT

d_gene: TRBD1
v_gene: TRBV9
j_gene: TRBJ2-3
abundance: -
CDR3aa: CASSVGQGPTDTQYF
CDR3nt: TGTGCCAGCAGCGTGGGACAGGGACCCACAGATACGCAGTATTTT

d_gene: -
v_gene: TRBV6-1
j_gene: TRBJ2-2
abundance: -
CDR3aa: CASSEYRGGGELFF
CDR3nt: TGTGCCAGCAGTGAATACAGGGGAGGGGGGGAGCTGTTTTTT

d_gene: -
v_gene: TRBV6-4
j_gene: TRBJ1-1
abundance: -
CDR3aa: CASSDSGSTEAFF
CDR3nt: TGTGCCAGCAGTGACTCGGGGAGTACTGAAGCTTTCTTT

d_gene: -
v_gene: TRBV2
j_gene: TRBJ1-4
abundance: -
CDR3aa: CASESLGNALFF
CDR3nt: TGTGCCAGTGAATCCCTAGGAAACGCACTGTTTTTT

d_gene: TRBD1
v_gene: TRBV9
j_gene: TRBJ1-4
abundance: -
CDR3aa: CASSVGEGQGEKLFF
CDR3nt: TGTGCCAGCAGCGTAGGGGAAGGACAGGGGGAAAAACTGTTTTTT

d_gene: TRBD1
v_gene: TRBV18
j_gene: TRBJ1-2
abundance: -
CDR3aa: CASSRQGDGYTF
CDR3nt: TGTGCCAGCTCCCGACAGGGAGATGGCTACACCTTC

d_gene: -
v_gene: TRBV5-6
j_gene: TRBJ2-2
abundance: -
CDR3aa: CASSLRQVNTGELFF
CDR3nt: TGTGCCAGCAGCTTGCGGCAGGTGAACACCGGGGAGCTGTTTTTT

d_gene: -
v_gene: TRBV5-6
j_gene: TRBJ2-3
abundance: -
CDR3aa: CASRTAGTLSTDTQYF
CDR3nt: TGTGCCAGCAGGACCGCCGGGACTTTGTCCACAGATACGCAGTATTTT

d_gene: TRBD1
v_gene: TRBV5-1
j_gene: TRBJ1-2
abundance: -
CDR3aa: CASSLSGTGGGYTF
CDR3nt: TGCGCCAGCAGCCTGTCCGGGACAGGGGGCGGCTACACCTTC

d_gene: TRBD1
v_gene: TRBV30
j_gene: TRBJ2-7
abundance: few
CDR3aa: CAWSPGTGIYEQYF
CDR3nt: TGTGCCTGGAGTCCCGGGACAGGGATCTACGAGCAGTACTTC

d_gene: -
v_gene: TRBV6-5
j_gene: TRBJ2-2
abundance: -
CDR3aa: CASSYITGELFF
CDR3nt: TGTGCCAGCAGTTATATCACCGGGGAGCTGTTTTTT

d_gene: TRBD1
v_gene: TRBV5-6
j_gene: TRBJ1-4
abundance: -
CDR3aa: CASSWGQGEKLFF
CDR3nt: TGTGCCAGCAGCTGGGGACAGGGCGAAAAACTGTTTTTT

d_gene: -
v_gene: TRBV6-6
j_gene: TRBJ2-5
abundance: -
CDR3aa: CATHDGGPQETQYF
CDR3nt: TGTGCCACGCACGACGGGGGGCCCCAAGAGACCCAGTACTTC

d_gene: TRBD2
v_gene: TRBV7-7
j_gene: TRBJ2-3
abundance: -
CDR3aa: CASSSAGGTSGIDTQYF
CDR3nt: TGTGCTAGCAGCTCCGCGGGGGGGACTAGCGGGATTGATACGCAGTATTTT

d_gene: TRBD1
v_gene: TRBV5-8
j_gene: TRBJ1-3
abundance: -
CDR3aa: CASSLMGTAHSGNTIYF
CDR3nt: TGTGCCAGCAGCTTGATGGGGACAGCACACTCTGGAAACACCATATATTTT

d_gene: TRBD2
v_gene: TRBV6-5
j_gene: TRBJ2-5
abundance: -
CDR3aa: CASTLGAGRQETQYF
CDR3nt: TGTGCCAGCACCCTAGGAGCGGGGAGGCAAGAGACCCAGTACTTC

d_gene: -
v_gene: TRBV23-1
j_gene: TRBJ2-7
abundance: -
CDR3aa: CASSHERDNSYEQYF
CDR3nt: TGCGCCAGCAGTCATGAAAGGGATAACTCCTACGAGCAGTACTTC

d_gene: TRBD1
v_gene: TRBV11-3
j_gene: TRBJ2-7
abundance: few
CDR3aa: CASSPRQGSYEQYF
CDR3nt: TGTGCCAGCAGCCCCCGACAGGGTTCCTACGAGCAGTACTTC

d_gene: TRBD1
v_gene: TRBV5-1
j_gene: TRBJ2-7
abundance: -
CDR3aa: CASSAGQGSSYEQYF
CDR3nt: TGCGCCAGCAGCGCTGGACAGGGGAGCTCCTACGAGCAGTACTTC

d_gene: TRBD1
v_gene: TRBV30
j_gene: TRBJ2-5
abundance: -
CDR3aa: CAWSLQGAGETQYF
CDR3nt: TGTGCCTGGAGTCTGCAGGGGGCCGGCGAGACCCAGTACTTC

d_gene: -
v_gene: TRBV15
j_gene: TRBJ1-4
abundance: -
CDR3aa: CATSSRGFGEKLFF
CDR3nt: TGTGCCACCAGCAGCAGGGGTTTTGGTGAAAAACTGTTTTTT

d_gene: TRBD1
v_gene: TRBV19
j_gene: TRBJ1-1
abundance: few
CDR3aa: CATWDRGGTEAFF
CDR3nt: TGTGCCACTTGGGACAGGGGAGGCACTGAAGCTTTCTTT

d_gene: TRBD1
v_gene: TRBV18
j_gene: TRBJ2-2
abundance: -
CDR3aa: CASSSGQAYTGELFF
CDR3nt: TGTGCCAGCTCATCAGGACAGGCCTACACCGGGGAGCTGTTTTTT

d_gene: TRBD1
v_gene: TRBV13
j_gene: TRBJ2-4
abundance: -
CDR3aa: CASSLWTGGTKNIQYF
CDR3nt: TGTGCCAGCAGCTTATGGACAGGGGGTACCAAAAACATTCAGTACTTC

d_gene: TRBD1
v_gene: TRBV19
j_gene: TRBJ2-2
abundance: -
CDR3aa: CASRRQGSFATTGELFF
CDR3nt: TGTGCCAGTAGGAGACAGGGTAGTTTTGCTACCACCGGGGAGCTGTTTTTT